A single sample gave rise to the 23 T cell receptor beta chains below, sequenced in a study of T-cell reconstitution after alpha-beta-depleted transplantation in children. The TCRbeta library incorporated unique molecular identifiers. TCRdb re-called the PCR reads with MiXCR, one entry per CDR3 protein. The sample shows about 78,000 distinct CDR3 sequences, 12% to 15% of them seen only once. Material: PBMCs, mostly from graft donor cells, obtained 180 days after TCRalphabeta/CD19-depleted stem cell transplant. All receptors derive from a male patient between 2 and 15 years old who had a stem cell transplant for acute lymphoblastic leukemia, so the T cells may come from the graft donor.

The chain has TRBV2 and TRBJ1-1; D call uncertain. The CDR3 is 12 amino acids. The germline gives CDR1 SNHLY, CDR2 FYNNEI. The V end lost 8 bases, the J end lost 3 bases, and 10 bases lay between the germline ends. CDR3 sequence reads: CASRKRDTEAFF. The CDR3, as DNA: TGTGCCAGCCGAAAGCGGGACACTGAAGCTTTCTTT.

J is TRBJ1-5 and V is TRBV4-3; D remains unclear. The V end lost 0 bases, the J end lost 0 bases, and 12 bases lay between the germline ends. Per the germline V gene, CDR1 is LGHNA and CDR2 is YSLEER. The CDR3 has 17 amino acids. The CDR3 coding sequence is TGCGCCAGCAGCCAAGATTGGGTCGGGGTTAGCAATCAGCCCCAGCATTTT. It translates to CASSQDWVGVSNQPQHF.

The sample holds a few counts of this clonotype. This sequence joins TRBV20-1 and TRBJ2-5; TRBD2 is a possible D gene (6 bases). Trimming removed 1 base at V and 7 bases at J, with 31 bases between. Germline CDR1 is DFQATT and CDR2 is SNEGSKA (reference sequence). The CDR3 is 19 residues long. Here the CDR3 DNA reads TGCAGTGCTAGAGCTCTTGGAACCACGGGGGAAGCCCGTTCGGGGACCCAGTACTTC. It translates to CSARALGTTGEARSGTQYF.

The chain couples TRBV9 to TRBJ2-1; no clear D gene. V was cut by 0 bases and J by 5 bases, with 3 bases left in between. The CDR3 consists of 12 residues. Germline V gene sequence: CDR1 SGDLS, CDR2 YYNGEE. CDR3 in DNA: TGTGCCAGCAGCGTAGGTGACAATGAGCAGTTCTTC. It encodes CASSVGDNEQFF.

This clonotype was seen ten or more times. V usage is TRBV12-3 or TRBV12-4 and J usage is TRBJ2-5, with TRBD1 matching over 9 bases. Trimming at V came to 6 bases and at J to 2 bases, leaving 7 bases not matched to a gene. This CDR3 comprises 15 residues. The CDR3 spells CASSPGQGHQETQYF. The CDR3 DNA is TGTGCCAGCAGCCCTGGACAGGGGCATCAAGAGACCCAGTACTTC.

The rearrangement joins TRBV11-3 to TRBJ2-1; D is possibly TRBD2 (5 bases). Per germline, CDR1 SGHNT and CDR2 YENEEA. The CDR3 covers 16 residues. The ends were cut back, 5 bases at V and 0 bases at J, with 14 bases in the middle. CDR3 nucleotides: TGTGCCAGCAGCGGTCCGGGGTATGGCTCCTACAATGAGCAGTTCTTC. Translation: CASSGPGYGSYNEQFF.

The chain combines TRBV7-2 with TRBJ2-1; D possibly uses TRBD1 or TRBD2 (5 bases each). Germline V gives CDR1 SGHTA, CDR2 FQGNSA. The CDR3 spans 15 residues. With 6 bases removed from V and 1 base from J, the gap between germline ends came to 13 bases. DNA of the CDR3: TGTGCCAGCAGTGTGGGGGACGGGTCCTACAATGAGCAGTTCTTC. The encoded protein is CASSVGDGSYNEQFF. Complete variable domain (other parts from reference TRBV7-2 and TRBJ2-1): GAGVSQSPSNKVTEKGKDVELRCDPISGHTALYWYRQSLGQGLEFLIYFQGNSAPDKSGLPSDRFSAERTGGSVSTLTIQRTQQEDSAVYLCASSVGDGSYNEQFFGPGTRLTVL.

The table lists this clonotype with a few counts. CDR3 coding DNA: TGCGCCAGCAGCTTGGAAGCGGGGGCATTGTACAATGAGCAGTTCTTC. Protein sequence: CASSLEAGALYNEQFF. The chain joins TRBV5-1 to TRBJ2-1, with 8 bases matching TRBD2. The CDR3 is 16 amino acids. From germline, CDR1 is SGHRS and CDR2 YFSETQ. With 0 bases clipped from V and 4 bases from J, the junction kept 6 bases outside the gene matches.

The table lists this clonotype with a few counts. The chain couples TRBV3-1 to TRBJ2-3; no clear D gene. The CDR3 is 14 residues long. Germline CDR1 is LGHDT and CDR2 is YNNKEL (reference sequence). Trimming stripped 1 base from V and 3 bases from J, with 8 bases between. The CDR3 sequence is CASSQGLGTDTQYF. DNA of the CDR3: TGTGCCAGCAGCCAAGGGCTAGGAACAGATACGCAGTATTTT.

This clonotype was counted between two and nine times. This rearrangement joins TRBV12-3 or TRBV12-4 to TRBJ2-5, with D perhaps matching TRBD1 or TRBD2 (5 bases each). Deletions cut 3 bases from V and 5 bases from J, with 16 bases between. The length of the CDR3 is 15 residues. The DNA of the CDR3 is TGTGCCAGCAGTTTCCACTTTGGGGGAAGGGAGACCCAGTACTTC. Encoded protein: CASSFHFGGRETQYF.

This clonotype turned up a few times. The J gene is TRBJ2-1, the V gene TRBV10-1, with 12 bases that match TRBD1. CDR3 length: 15 residues. The trim removed 5 bases at V and 4 bases at J, leaving 3 bases unmatched. Germline V gives CDR1 WNHNN, CDR2 SYGVQD (reference sequence). The CDR3 DNA reads as TGCGCCAGCAGTCCGGGACAGGGGGCTTACAATGAGCAGTTCTTC. This encodes CASSPGQGAYNEQFF.

The chain uses TRBV5-1 and TRBJ2-7; a weak D match, TRBD1 (6 bases). Trimming removed 4 bases from V and 0 bases from J, with 11 bases in between. The CDR3 has 14 amino acids. Germline lookup yields CDR1 SGHRS and CDR2 YFSETQ. The CDR3 is CASSRRGNSYEQYF. CDR3 in DNA: TGCGCCAGCAGCCGCAGGGGAAACTCCTACGAGCAGTACTTC.

The rearrangement links TRBV5-1 to TRBJ2-7; 13 bases line up with TRBD2. With 6 bases clipped from V and 6 bases from J, the junction kept 6 bases outside the gene matches. This CDR3 is built from 14 residues. Per the germline V gene, CDR1 is SGHRS and CDR2 is YFSETQ. CDR3 DNA sequence: TGCGCCAGCAAACTAGCGGGAGGGCCTCGCGAGCAGTACTTC. It translates to CASKLAGGPREQYF.

This clonotype was counted a few times. CDR3 amino acids: CASSVRDRPSSGANVLTF. The CDR3, as DNA: TGTGCCAGCAGCGTGAGGGACCGACCGTCCTCTGGGGCCAACGTCCTGACTTTC. V gene TRBV9 combines with J gene TRBJ2-6; D is possibly TRBD1 or TRBD2 (5 bases each). The V and J ends lost 2 bases and 0 bases respectively, with 15 bases between them. The germline gives CDR1 SGDLS, CDR2 YYNGEE. The CDR3 sequence is 18 residues long. The entire variable domain, with the rest obtained from reference TRBV9 and TRBJ2-6, is as follows: DSGVTQTPKHLITATGQRVTLRCSPRSGDLSVYWYQQSLDQGLQFLIQYYNGEERAKGNILERFSAQQFPDLHSELNLSSLELGDSALYFCASSVRDRPSSGANVLTFGAGSRLTVL.

This clonotype showed up just a few times. The V and J genes are TRBV5-1 and TRBJ2-7, with D possibly matching TRBD2 (6 bases). Germline V gene lookup returns CDR1 SGHRS and CDR2 YFSETQ. V dropped 2 bases and J dropped 3 bases, with 15 bases sitting between them. The CDR3 consists of 15 residues. This CDR3 is CASSFIGTANYEQYF. The DNA for the CDR3 is TGCGCCAGCAGCTTCATCGGGACTGCCAACTACGAGCAGTACTTC.

This clonotype was found a few times. This chain links TRBV7-2 with TRBJ2-1; tentative D call: TRBD1 (6 bases). Deletions cut 1 base from V and 0 bases from J, with 10 bases between. Per germline, CDR1 SGHTA and CDR2 FQGNSA. The CDR3 sequence is 16 residues long. CDR3 coding DNA: TGTGCCAGCAGCTTAGAAAGCAGGGGCTCCTACAATGAGCAGTTCTTC. Its translation: CASSLESRGSYNEQFF. Full variable domain (missing parts from reference TRBV7-2 and TRBJ2-1): GAGVSQSPSNKVTEKGKDVELRCDPISGHTALYWYRQSLGQGLEFLIYFQGNSAPDKSGLPSDRFSAERTGGSVSTLTIQRTQQEDSAVYLCASSLESRGSYNEQFFGPGTRLTVL.

The chain uses TRBV11-2 and TRBJ2-1; 7 bases are shared with TRBD1. There are 17 residues in the CDR3. Germline-derived CDR1 and CDR2 are SGHAT and FQNNGV. V lost 0 bases and J lost 3; bases outside the gene matches: 8. CDR3 amino acids: CASSLDPGQVHYNEQFF. CDR3 DNA sequence: TGTGCCAGCAGCTTAGATCCCGGACAGGTACACTACAATGAGCAGTTCTTC.

This chain uses TRBV7-6 with TRBJ2-1; 10 bases agree with TRBD2. There are 15 residues in the CDR3. Per the germline V gene, CDR1 is SGHVS and CDR2 is FNYEAQ. V lost 8 bases and J lost 7; bases outside the gene matches: 11. This chain's CDR3 is CASAAGPSGSNEQFF. Here the CDR3 DNA reads TGTGCCAGCGCTGCCGGACCTAGCGGGAGTAATGAGCAGTTCTTC.

The chain couples TRBV28 to TRBJ1-2; a weak D match, TRBD1 (6 bases). Germline V gene lookup returns CDR1 MDHEN and CDR2 SYDVKM. V was pared by 8 bases and J by 2 bases, with 12 bases between. The CDR3 consists of 13 residues. CDR3 nucleotide sequence: TGTGCCAGCGGTACAGGGAGAAACTATGGCTACACCTTC. Translation: CASGTGRNYGYTF.

This chain uses TRBV7-2 with TRBJ2-7, with unresolved D. Germline CDR1 SGHTA, CDR2 FQGNSA. Trimming pared 5 bases from V and 7 bases from J, leaving 12 bases between. This CDR3 contains 12 residues. The CDR3 DNA is TGTGCCAGCAGCATAGAGAGTAGGGAGCAGTACTTC. This encodes CASSIESREQYF.

The chain has TRBV11-2 and TRBJ2-7; TRBD2 matches at 7 bases. The CDR3 consists of 14 residues. From germline, CDR1 is SGHAT and CDR2 FQNNGV. V gave up 7 bases and J gave up 2 bases; unmatched junction bases: 8. DNA for the CDR3: TGTGCCAGCACTTGGTGGGGGGGAACCTACGAGCAGTACTTC. This encodes CASTWWGGTYEQYF.

The chain has TRBV29-1 and TRBJ1-3; D gene ambiguous. There are 12 residues in the CDR3. Germline values: CDR1 SQVTM, CDR2 ANQGSEA. Trimming removed 7 bases at V and 4 bases at J, with 11 bases between. The CDR3 sequence is CSAHSAGNTIYF. CDR3 nucleotide sequence: TGCAGCGCCCACTCGGCAGGAAACACCATATATTTT.

The V and J genes are TRBV20-1 and TRBJ2-5; 11 positions match TRBD2. The CDR3 loop spans 15 amino acids. Germline values: CDR1 DFQATT, CDR2 SNEGSKA (reference sequence). J was trimmed by 7 bases and V by 6 bases; bases with no gene match: 13. CDR3 sequence: CSAPGLAAHHGTQYF. The CDR3, as DNA: TGCAGTGCCCCGGGACTAGCGGCCCATCACGGGACCCAGTACTTC.